This TCR beta chain was profiled in a study of blood T cells in healthy people across ages. As to this clonotype: Its antigen is undetermined.

Primed by a sample-barcoded 5' primer and a J-beta primer mix, a second PCR proceeded for about 6 to 11 cycles. One entry per CDR3 protein, called by TCRdb with MiXCR from the 5' RACE reads. The table includes about 1,800,000 distinct CDR3 sequences, 28% detected once. Regarding the study as a whole: It was the long-lived donors that had more naive CD4+ cells and higher diversity than aged donors. Any conclusive comparison of naive versus antigen-experienced cells was prevented by using unsorted PBMCs.

What was sequenced was blood. The origin of this receptor is a woman in her twenties or thirties in good health.

The CDR3 DNA follows: TGTGCCACCAGTGATCCGCGGACAGGGCATTCAGATACGCAGTATTTT. This translates into CATSDPRTGHSDTQYF. V usage is TRBV24-1 and J usage is TRBJ2-3; TRBD1 matches at 8 bases. Unmatched junction bases numbered 8, after V lost 3 bases and J lost 4 bases. This CDR3 contains 16 residues. Germline loops: CDR1 KGHDR, CDR2 SFDVKD.